Listed below are T cell receptor beta chains from one sample, sequenced in a study of blood T cells in healthy people across ages. TCRdb analysed the 5' RACE reads with MiXCR anew, one entry per CDR3 protein. The sample has about 1.1 million distinct CDR3 sequences; 30% to 40% are singletons. The specimen was blood. These receptors came from a young man in good health. The CDR3 runs from the conserved cysteine through the conserved F or W. Each record gives: D gene, V gene, clone size, J gene, CDR3 protein, CDR3 DNA. D genes are given only for firm matches. Expanded clones are given a class, and other clones once, few, many or no size at all.

NA	TRBV12-3/TRBV12-4	NA	TRBJ2-1	CTSSLPPINEQFF	TGTACCAGCAGTCTCCCACCTATCAATGAGCAGTTCTTC
TRBD1	TRBV10-3	NA	TRBJ2-7	CAISDDNRDRGFSEQYF	TGTGCCATCAGTGATGACAACCGGGACAGGGGGTTTAGTGAGCAGTACTTC
TRBD1	TRBV4-1	few	TRBJ1-2	CASSQVGTGGNGYTF	TGCGCCAGCAGCCAAGTTGGGACAGGGGGAAATGGCTACACCTTC
NA	TRBV20-1	NA	TRBJ2-1	CSARVTGPGLYDQETQFF	TGCAGTGCTAGAGTCACAGGGCCGGGACTATACGACCAAGAGACCCAGTTCTTC
TRBD2	TRBV9	NA	TRBJ2-3	CASSSKTSGVPTDTQYF	TGTGCCAGCAGCTCAAAGACTAGCGGGGTCCCCACAGATACGCAGTATTTT
NA	TRBV12-3/TRBV12-4	few	TRBJ2-5	CASTRLNRETQYF	TGTGCCAGCACAAGACTAAATAGGGAGACCCAGTACTTC
TRBD2	TRBV10-3	NA	TRBJ2-1	CAIREAGTLYNEQFF	TGTGCCATCAGGGAAGCGGGGACCTTGTACAATGAGCAGTTCTTC
TRBD2	TRBV4-1	few	TRBJ2-1	CASSRSTRGGEQFF	TGCGCCAGCAGCCGTTCGACGCGGGGGGGTGAGCAGTTCTTC
TRBD2	TRBV10-3	few	TRBJ2-5	CATRTSGEQETQYF	TGTGCCACCAGGACTAGCGGGGAACAAGAGACCCAGTACTTC
TRBD1	TRBV14	NA	TRBJ1-4	CASSHLEDRGKEKLFF	TGTGCCAGCAGCCACCTAGAGGACAGGGGAAAGGAAAAACTGTTTTTT
NA	TRBV12-3/TRBV12-4	once	TRBJ2-4	CASSPGAFVNEQYF	TGTGCCAGCAGTCCGGGGGCCTTCGTCAATGAGCAGTACTTC
NA	TRBV7-2	NA	TRBJ2-5	CASSFGEHSETQYF	TGTGCCAGCAGCTTTGGGGAACATTCAGAGACCCAGTACTTC
NA	TRBV9	NA	TRBJ2-3	CASSVGPISSTDTQYF	TGTGCCAGCAGCGTAGGCCCTATCTCTAGCACAGATACGCAGTATTTT
NA	TRBV20-1	NA	TRBJ2-5	CSAMDPKKETQYF	TGCAGTGCTATGGACCCCAAAAAAGAGACCCAGTACTTC
NA	TRBV11-2	many	TRBJ2-1	CASSSGKGYNEQFF	TGTGCCAGCAGCTCCGGGAAGGGTTACAATGAGCAGTTCTTC
TRBD1	TRBV12-3/TRBV12-4	NA	TRBJ2-3	CASSKTGGDMQYF	TGTGCCAGCAGTAAGACAGGGGGAGATATGCAGTATTTT
NA	TRBV9	few	TRBJ2-5	CASSPTLGKETQYF	TGTGCCAGCAGCCCCACTTTGGGGAAAGAGACCCAGTACTTC
NA	TRBV12-3/TRBV12-4	few	TRBJ2-1	CASSPGDDNEQFF	TGTGCCAGCAGTCCGGGGGACGACAATGAGCAGTTCTTC
TRBD1	TRBV12-3/TRBV12-4	NA	TRBJ1-4	CATTGGGGEKLFF	TGTGCCACCACAGGGGGGGGCGGTGAAAAACTGTTTTTT
NA	TRBV20-1	few	TRBJ2-1	CSARVGLNEQFF	TGCAGTGCTAGGGTGGGGCTCAATGAGCAGTTCTTC
TRBD1	TRBV6-2/TRBV6-3	few	TRBJ2-1	CASSSPGQGKNEQFF	TGTGCCAGCAGCAGCCCGGGACAGGGTAAAAATGAGCAGTTCTTC
NA	TRBV12-3/TRBV12-4	NA	TRBJ2-7	CASSFPGRSYEQYF	TGTGCCAGCAGTTTTCCAGGGAGGTCCTACGAGCAGTACTTC
NA	TRBV20-1	NA	TRBJ2-1	CSARLLALIDSEQFF	TGCAGTGCTCGTCTTTTAGCCTTAATAGACAGTGAGCAGTTCTTC
NA	TRBV6-6	few	TRBJ2-3	CASSPIGGQADTQYF	TGTGCCAGCAGCCCTATTGGGGGTCAGGCAGATACGCAGTATTTT
NA	TRBV27	NA	TRBJ1-5	CASSRSTSNQPQHF	TGTGCCAGCAGTCGCAGTACGAGCAATCAGCCCCAGCATTTT
NA	TRBV20-1	NA	TRBJ2-7	CSATSEGNEQYF	TGCAGTGCTACTAGCGAGGGCAATGAGCAGTACTTC
NA	TRBV5-1	few	TRBJ2-5	CASSLDGDQETQYF	TGCGCCAGCAGCTTGGATGGGGACCAAGAGACCCAGTACTTC
NA	TRBV20-1	NA	TRBJ2-1	CSATSLGEQFF	TGCAGTGCAACAAGCCTGGGTGAGCAGTTCTTC
TRBD1	TRBV29-1	many	TRBJ1-2	CSVEDSGTGLSGYTF	TGCAGCGTTGAAGATTCAGGGACAGGGTTGTCCGGCTACACCTTC
TRBD1	TRBV20-1	NA	TRBJ1-2	CSAGGQANYGYTF	TGCAGTGCTGGGGGACAGGCAAACTATGGCTACACCTTC
NA	TRBV4-3	NA	TRBJ2-2	CASSHIPRGESGELFF	TGCGCCAGCAGCCACATTCCTAGGGGCGAGTCCGGGGAGCTGTTTTTT
NA	TRBV5-1	NA	TRBJ2-7	CASSLTAADGLSYEQYF	TGCGCCAGCAGCCTGACCGCCGCCGACGGACTCTCCTACGAGCAGTACTTC
NA	TRBV29-1	once	TRBJ1-2	CSVDGGQTFNYGYTF	TGCAGCGTTGATGGAGGTCAGACCTTCAACTATGGCTACACCTTC
NA	TRBV12-3/TRBV12-4	few	TRBJ1-4	CASRPGHSTNEKLFF	TGTGCCAGCAGGCCCGGACACTCAACTAATGAAAAACTGTTTTTT
TRBD1	TRBV14	NA	TRBJ1-1	CASSQDRSGGIEAFF	TGTGCCAGCAGCCAAGATCGGTCAGGGGGGATTGAAGCTTTCTTT
NA	TRBV4-3	few	TRBJ1-1	CASSHSGAGTEAFF	TGCGCCAGCAGCCATTCAGGGGCCGGCACTGAAGCTTTCTTT
NA	TRBV5-1	NA	TRBJ1-1	CASSLERQGETEAFF	TGCGCCAGCAGCTTGGAGCGTCAGGGAGAGACTGAAGCTTTCTTT
TRBD1	TRBV12-3/TRBV12-4	few	TRBJ1-2	CASSSRTGGYTF	TGTGCCAGCAGTTCGAGGACAGGCGGCTACACCTTC
NA	TRBV6-1	NA	TRBJ2-7	CASSENNSGPYEQYF	TGTGCCAGCAGTGAGAATAATTCAGGGCCCTACGAGCAGTACTTC
NA	TRBV7-7	NA	TRBJ2-3	CASSPRGRGRTDTQYF	TGTGCTAGCAGCCCTCGAGGCCGGGGGCGGACAGATACGCAGTATTTT
NA	TRBV5-1	many	TRBJ1-1	CASSLGRGSEAFF	TGCGCCAGCAGCTTGGGCAGGGGATCTGAAGCTTTCTTT
NA	TRBV6-2/TRBV6-3	many	TRBJ2-1	CASTGRLGGYNEQFF	TGTGCCAGCACCGGACGGCTGGGGGGATACAATGAGCAGTTCTTC
TRBD1	TRBV9	NA	TRBJ1-2	CASSPRDRKLGYTF	TGTGCCAGCAGCCCCCGGGACAGGAAGTTAGGCTACACCTTC
NA	TRBV4-3	NA	TRBJ1-3	CASSQDRTIRFRTTPLSGNTIYF	TGCGCCAGCAGCCAAGATCGTACCATTCGGTTCCGGACGACTCCTCTCTCTGGAAACACCATATATTTT
NA	TRBV4-1	few	TRBJ2-1	CASSQVEAKSSYNEQFF	TGCGCCAGCAGCCAAGTGGAGGCCAAAAGCTCCTACAATGAGCAGTTCTTC
NA	TRBV4-3	few	TRBJ1-1	CASSQVPGLNTEAFF	TGCGCCAGCAGCCAAGTTCCAGGGCTTAACACTGAAGCTTTCTTT
NA	TRBV7-8	NA	TRBJ2-5	CASSENSASTKTQYF	TGTGCCAGCAGCGAAAACTCCGCTAGCACGAAGACCCAGTACTTC
NA	TRBV27	NA	TRBJ2-2	CTSSLGQFTGELFF	TGTACCAGCAGCCTAGGACAGTTTACCGGGGAGCTGTTTTTT
TRBD1	TRBV2	NA	TRBJ2-7	CASGRGTEIYEQYF	TGTGCCAGCGGGCGTGGGACAGAAATCTACGAGCAGTACTTC
NA	TRBV9	NA	TRBJ1-5	CASSPGGGPQHF	TGTGCCAGCAGCCCTGGGGGGGGTCCCCAGCATTTT
NA	TRBV18	few	TRBJ2-7	CASSEVRGLGSYEQYF	TGTGCCAGCTCAGAAGTTCGGGGGCTGGGCTCCTACGAGCAGTACTTC
TRBD2	TRBV12-3/TRBV12-4	NA	TRBJ2-1	CASLWGGGPYEQFF	TGTGCCAGCCTTTGGGGCGGGGGGCCGTATGAGCAGTTCTTC
NA	TRBV7-2	NA	TRBJ2-5	CASSLESGTPVNEQYF	TGTGCCAGCAGCTTAGAAAGTGGGACACCTGTCAATGAGCAGTACTTC